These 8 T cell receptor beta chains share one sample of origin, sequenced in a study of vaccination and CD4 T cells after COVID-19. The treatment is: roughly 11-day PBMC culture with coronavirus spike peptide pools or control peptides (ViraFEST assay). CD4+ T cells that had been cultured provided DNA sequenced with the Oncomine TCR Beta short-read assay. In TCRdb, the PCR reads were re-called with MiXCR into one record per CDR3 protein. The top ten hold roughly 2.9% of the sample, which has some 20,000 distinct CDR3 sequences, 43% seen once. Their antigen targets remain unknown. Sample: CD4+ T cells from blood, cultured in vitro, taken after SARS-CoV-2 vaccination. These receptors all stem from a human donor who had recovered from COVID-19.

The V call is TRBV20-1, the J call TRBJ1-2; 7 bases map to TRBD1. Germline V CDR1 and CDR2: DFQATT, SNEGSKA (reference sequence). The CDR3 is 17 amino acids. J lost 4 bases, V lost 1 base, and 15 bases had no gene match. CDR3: CSARGRDSFISGYGYTF. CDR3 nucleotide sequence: TGCAGTGCTAGAGGCCGGGACAGCTTTATATCGGGCTATGGCTACACCTTC.

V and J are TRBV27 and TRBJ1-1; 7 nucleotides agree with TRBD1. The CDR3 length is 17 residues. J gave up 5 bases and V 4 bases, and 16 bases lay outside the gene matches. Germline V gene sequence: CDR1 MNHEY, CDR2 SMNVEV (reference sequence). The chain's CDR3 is CASSWGGRGHLRTEAFF. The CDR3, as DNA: TGTGCCAGCAGTTGGGGTGGGAGGGGGCATCTGAGAACTGAAGCTTTCTTT.

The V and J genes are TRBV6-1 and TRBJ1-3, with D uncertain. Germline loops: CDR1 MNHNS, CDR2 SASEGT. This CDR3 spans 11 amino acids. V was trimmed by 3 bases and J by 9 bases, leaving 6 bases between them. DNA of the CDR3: TGTGCCAGCAGTGACGGGGTCACCATATATTTT. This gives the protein CASSDGVTIYF.

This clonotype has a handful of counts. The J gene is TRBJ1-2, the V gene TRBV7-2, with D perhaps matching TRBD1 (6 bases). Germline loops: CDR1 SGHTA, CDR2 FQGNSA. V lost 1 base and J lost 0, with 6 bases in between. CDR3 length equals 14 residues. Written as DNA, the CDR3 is TGTGCCAGCAGCTTAGGGGGGCCTAACTATGGCTACACCTTC. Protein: CASSLGGPNYGYTF.

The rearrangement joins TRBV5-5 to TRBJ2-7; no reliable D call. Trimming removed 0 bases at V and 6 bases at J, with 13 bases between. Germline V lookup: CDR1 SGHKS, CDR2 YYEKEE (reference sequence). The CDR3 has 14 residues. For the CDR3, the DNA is TGTGCCAGCAGCTTGGTGGGCGCTGTCTCCGAGCAGTACTTC. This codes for CASSLVGAVSEQYF.

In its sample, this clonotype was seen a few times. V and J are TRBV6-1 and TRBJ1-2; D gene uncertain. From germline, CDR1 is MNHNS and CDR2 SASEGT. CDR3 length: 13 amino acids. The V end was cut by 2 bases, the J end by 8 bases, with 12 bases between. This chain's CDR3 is CASSESQPRGYTF. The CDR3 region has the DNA TGTGCCAGCAGTGAATCCCAGCCGCGGGGCTACACCTTC.

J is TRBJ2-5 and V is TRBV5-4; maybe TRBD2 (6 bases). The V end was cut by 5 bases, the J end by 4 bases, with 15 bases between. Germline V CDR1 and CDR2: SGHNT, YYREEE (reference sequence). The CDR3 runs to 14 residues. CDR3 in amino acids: CASRRLGVGETQYF. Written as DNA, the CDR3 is TGTGCCAGCAGGAGACTAGGGGTGGGAGAGACCCAGTACTTC.

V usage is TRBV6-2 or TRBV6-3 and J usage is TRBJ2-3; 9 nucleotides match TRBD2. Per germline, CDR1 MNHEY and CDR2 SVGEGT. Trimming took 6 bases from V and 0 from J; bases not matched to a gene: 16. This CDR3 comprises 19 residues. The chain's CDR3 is CASSANRGLAGSSTDTQYF. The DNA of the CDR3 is TGTGCCAGCAGCGCTAACCGAGGTCTAGCGGGGTCTAGCACAGATACGCAGTATTTT.